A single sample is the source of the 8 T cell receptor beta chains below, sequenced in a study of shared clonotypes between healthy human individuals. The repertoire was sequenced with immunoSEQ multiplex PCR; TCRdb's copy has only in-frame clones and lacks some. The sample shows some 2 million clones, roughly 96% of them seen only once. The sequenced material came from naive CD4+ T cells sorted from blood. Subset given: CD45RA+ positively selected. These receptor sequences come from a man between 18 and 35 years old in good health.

This CDR3 reads CASSEGVWSIYF. The CDR3, as DNA: TGTGCCAGCAGTGAGGGAGTTTGGTCCATATATTTT. This sequence joins TRBV6-1 and TRBJ1-3; D gene uncertain. The CDR3 length is 12 residues. Trimming took 3 bases from V and 11 from J, leaving 11 bases between them. Germline-derived CDR1 and CDR2 are MNHNS and SASEGT.

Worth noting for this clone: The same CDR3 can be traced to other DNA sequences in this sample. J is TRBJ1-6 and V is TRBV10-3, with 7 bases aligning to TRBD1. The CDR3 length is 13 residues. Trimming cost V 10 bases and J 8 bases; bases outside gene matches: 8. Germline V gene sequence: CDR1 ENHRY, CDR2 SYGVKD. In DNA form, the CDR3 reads TGTGCCACCTCGGGACAGTTAGATTCACCCCTCCACTTT. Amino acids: CATSGQLDSPLHF.

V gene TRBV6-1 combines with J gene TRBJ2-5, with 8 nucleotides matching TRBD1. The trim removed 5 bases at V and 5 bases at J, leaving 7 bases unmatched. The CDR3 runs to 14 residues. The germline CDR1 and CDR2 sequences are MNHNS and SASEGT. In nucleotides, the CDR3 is TGTGCCAGCAGTATCTCAGGGGGCTGGGAGACCCAGTACTTC. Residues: CASSISGGWETQYF.

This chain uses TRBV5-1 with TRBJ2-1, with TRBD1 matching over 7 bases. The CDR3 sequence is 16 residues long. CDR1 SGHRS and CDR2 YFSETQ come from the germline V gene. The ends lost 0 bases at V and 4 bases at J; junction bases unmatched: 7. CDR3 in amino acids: CASSLVSAGGYNEQFF. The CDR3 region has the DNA TGCGCCAGCAGCTTGGTGTCGGCAGGGGGTTACAATGAGCAGTTCTTC. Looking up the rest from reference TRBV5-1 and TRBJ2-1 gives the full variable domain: KAGVTQTPRYLIKTRGQQVTLSCSPISGHRSVSWYQQTPGQGLQFLFEYFSETQRNKGNFPGRFSGRQFSNSRSEMNVSTLELGDSALYLCASSLVSAGGYNEQFFGPGTRLTVL.

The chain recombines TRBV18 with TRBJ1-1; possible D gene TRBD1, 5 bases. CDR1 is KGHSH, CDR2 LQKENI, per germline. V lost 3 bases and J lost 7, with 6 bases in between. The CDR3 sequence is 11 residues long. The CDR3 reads CASSPGLEAFF. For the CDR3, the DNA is TGTGCCAGCTCACCGGGGCTTGAAGCTTTCTTT.

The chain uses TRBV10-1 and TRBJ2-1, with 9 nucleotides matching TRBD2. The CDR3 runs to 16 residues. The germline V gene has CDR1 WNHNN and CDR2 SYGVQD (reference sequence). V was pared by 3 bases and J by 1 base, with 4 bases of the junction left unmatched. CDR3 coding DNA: TGCGCCAGCAGTGAAGTAGCGGGAGAATCCTACAATGAGCAGTTCTTC. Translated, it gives CASSEVAGESYNEQFF.

The CDR3 DNA sequence: TGTGCCAGCAGCTTATCACGTAGCACCGGGGAGCTGTTTTTT. Its translation is CASSLSRSTGELFF. The V call is TRBV7-2, the J call TRBJ2-2; D call uncertain. Germline CDR1 reads SGHTA; CDR2 reads FQGNSA. This CDR3 has 14 residues. The V end was cut by 2 bases, the J end by 4 bases, with 8 bases between.

Here the CDR3 DNA reads TGCGCCAGCAGCCCGGGAGTAGGGTTTCCTGAGCAGTTCTTC. It is translated as CASSPGVGFPEQFF. This chain connects TRBV5-1 to TRBJ2-1, with D possibly being TRBD2 (6 bases). Germline values: CDR1 SGHRS, CDR2 YFSETQ. The ends were cut back, 4 bases at V and 9 bases at J, with 17 bases in the middle. This CDR3 contains 14 residues.